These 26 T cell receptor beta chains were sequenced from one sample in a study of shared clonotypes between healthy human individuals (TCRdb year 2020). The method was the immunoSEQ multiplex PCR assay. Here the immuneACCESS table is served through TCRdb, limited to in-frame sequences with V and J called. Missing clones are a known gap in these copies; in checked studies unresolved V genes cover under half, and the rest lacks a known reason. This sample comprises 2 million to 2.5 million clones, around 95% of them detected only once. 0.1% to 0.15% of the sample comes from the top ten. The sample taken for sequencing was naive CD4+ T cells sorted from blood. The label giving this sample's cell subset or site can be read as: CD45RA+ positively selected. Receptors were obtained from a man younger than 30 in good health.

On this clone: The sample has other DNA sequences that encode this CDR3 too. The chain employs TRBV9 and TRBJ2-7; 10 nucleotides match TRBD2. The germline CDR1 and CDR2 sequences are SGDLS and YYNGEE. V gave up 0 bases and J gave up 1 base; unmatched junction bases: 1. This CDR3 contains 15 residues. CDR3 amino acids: CASSVAAGGSYEQYF. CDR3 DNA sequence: TGTGCCAGCAGCGTAGCAGCGGGGGGGTCCTACGAGCAGTACTTC.

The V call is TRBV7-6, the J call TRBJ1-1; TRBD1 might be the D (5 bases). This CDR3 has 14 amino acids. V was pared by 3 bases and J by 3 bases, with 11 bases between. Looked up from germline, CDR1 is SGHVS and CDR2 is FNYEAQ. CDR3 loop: CASSFGGRDTEAFF. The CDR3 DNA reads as TGTGCCAGCAGCTTCGGGGGAAGGGACACTGAAGCTTTCTTT.

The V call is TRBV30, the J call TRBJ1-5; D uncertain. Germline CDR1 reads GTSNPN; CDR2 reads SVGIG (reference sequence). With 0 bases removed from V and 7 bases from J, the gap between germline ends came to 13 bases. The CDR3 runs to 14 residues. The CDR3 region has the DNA TGTGCCTGGAGTGTCCAGGACTGGAGGCAGCCCCAGCATTTT. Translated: CAWSVQDWRQPQHF.

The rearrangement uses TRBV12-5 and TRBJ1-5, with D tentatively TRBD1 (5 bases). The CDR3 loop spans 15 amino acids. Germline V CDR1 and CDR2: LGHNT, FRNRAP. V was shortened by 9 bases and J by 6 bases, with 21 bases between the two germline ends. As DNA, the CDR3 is TGTGCTAGCTCTGCCGGGACGTATGAGGGTCAGCCCCAGCATTTT. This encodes CASSAGTYEGQPQHF.

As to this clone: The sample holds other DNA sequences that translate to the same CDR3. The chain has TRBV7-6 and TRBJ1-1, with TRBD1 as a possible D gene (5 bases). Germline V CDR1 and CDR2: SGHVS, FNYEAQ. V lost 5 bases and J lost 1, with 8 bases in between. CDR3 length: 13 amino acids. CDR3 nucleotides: TGTGCCAGCAGCCTACAGGAGAACACTGAAGCTTTCTTT. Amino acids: CASSLQENTEAFF.

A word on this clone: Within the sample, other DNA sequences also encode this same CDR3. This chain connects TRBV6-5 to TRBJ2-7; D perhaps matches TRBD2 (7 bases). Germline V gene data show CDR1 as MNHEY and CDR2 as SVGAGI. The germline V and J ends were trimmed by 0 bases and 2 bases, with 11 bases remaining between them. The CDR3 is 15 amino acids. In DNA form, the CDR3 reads TGTGCCAGCAGTTACTCGGGGAGGGGGGCCTACGAGCAGTACTTC. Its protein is CASSYSGRGAYEQYF.

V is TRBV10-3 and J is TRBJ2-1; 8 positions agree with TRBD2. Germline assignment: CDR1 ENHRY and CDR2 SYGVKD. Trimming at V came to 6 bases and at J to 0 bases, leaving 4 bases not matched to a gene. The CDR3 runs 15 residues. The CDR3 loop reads CAISDSGISYNEQFF. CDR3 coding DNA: TGTGCCATCAGCGATAGCGGGATCTCCTACAATGAGCAGTTCTTC.

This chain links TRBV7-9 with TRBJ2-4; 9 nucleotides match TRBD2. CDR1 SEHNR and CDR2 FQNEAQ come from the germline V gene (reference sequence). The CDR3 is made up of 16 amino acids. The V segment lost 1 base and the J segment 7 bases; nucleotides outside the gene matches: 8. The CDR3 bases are TGTGCCAGCAGCTTAGGTGGAAGCGGGGGGCAGAACATTCAGTACTTC. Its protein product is CASSLGGSGGQNIQYF. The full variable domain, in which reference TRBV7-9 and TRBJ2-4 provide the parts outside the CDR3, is DTGVSQNPRHKITKRGQNVTFRCDPISEHNRLYWYRQTLGQGPEFLTYFQNEAQLEKSRLLSDRFSAERPKGSFSTLEIQRTEQGDSAMYLCASSLGGSGGQNIQYFGAGTRLSVL.

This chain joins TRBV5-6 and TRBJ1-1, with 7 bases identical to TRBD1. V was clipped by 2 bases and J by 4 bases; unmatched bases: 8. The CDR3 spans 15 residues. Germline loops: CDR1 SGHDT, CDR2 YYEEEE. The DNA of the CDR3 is TGTGCCAGCAGCTTATCCCCGACAGGGATCACTGAAGCTTTCTTT. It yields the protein CASSLSPTGITEAFF.

In nucleotides, the CDR3 is TGTGCCTGGAGTCGGGGGGAGTTTGGGGCCAACGTCCTGACTTTC. This translates into CAWSRGEFGANVLTF. V and J are TRBV30 and TRBJ2-6, with 7 bases fitting TRBD2. V trimming: 2 bases; J trimming: 3 bases; junction bases outside the gene matches: 4. The CDR3 is 15 residues long. Looked up from germline, CDR1 is GTSNPN and CDR2 is SVGIG (reference sequence).

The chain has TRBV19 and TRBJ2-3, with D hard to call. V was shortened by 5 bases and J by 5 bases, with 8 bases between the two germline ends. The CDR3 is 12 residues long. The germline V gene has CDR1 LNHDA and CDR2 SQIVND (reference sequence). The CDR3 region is CASSEYGDTQYF. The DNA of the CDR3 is TGTGCCAGTAGTGAATACGGAGATACGCAGTATTTT.

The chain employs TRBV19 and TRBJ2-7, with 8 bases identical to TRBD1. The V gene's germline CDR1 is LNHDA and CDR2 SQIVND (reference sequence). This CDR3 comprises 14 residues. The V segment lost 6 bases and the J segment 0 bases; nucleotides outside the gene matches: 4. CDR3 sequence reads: CASRGGQGSYEQYF. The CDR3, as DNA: TGTGCCAGTAGGGGCGGACAGGGCTCCTACGAGCAGTACTTC.

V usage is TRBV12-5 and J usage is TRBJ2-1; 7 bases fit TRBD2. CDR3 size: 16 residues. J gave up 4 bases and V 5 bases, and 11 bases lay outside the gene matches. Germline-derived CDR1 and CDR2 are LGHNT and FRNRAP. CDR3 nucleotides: TGTGCTAGTGGTATACCCCGACTAGCCGCGTACAATGAGCAGTTCTTC. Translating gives CASGIPRLAAYNEQFF.

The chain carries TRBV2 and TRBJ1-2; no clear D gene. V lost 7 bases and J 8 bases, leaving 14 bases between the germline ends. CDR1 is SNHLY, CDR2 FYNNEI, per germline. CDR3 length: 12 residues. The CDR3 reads CASTTDGRGYTF. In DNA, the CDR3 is TGTGCCAGCACCACTGATGGAAGGGGCTACACCTTC.

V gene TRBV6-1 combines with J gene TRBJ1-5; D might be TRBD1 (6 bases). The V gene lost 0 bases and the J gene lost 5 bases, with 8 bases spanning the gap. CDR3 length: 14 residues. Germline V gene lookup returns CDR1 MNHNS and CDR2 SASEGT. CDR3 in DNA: TGTGCCAGCAGTGAAGCGGCAGGGGATCAGCCCCAGCATTTT. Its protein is CASSEAAGDQPQHF.

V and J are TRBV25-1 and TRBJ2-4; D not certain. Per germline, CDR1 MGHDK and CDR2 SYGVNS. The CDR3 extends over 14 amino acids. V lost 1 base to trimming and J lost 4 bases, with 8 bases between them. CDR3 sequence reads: CASSESSGKNIQYF. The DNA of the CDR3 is TGTGCCAGCAGTGAATCGTCCGGTAAAAACATTCAGTACTTC.

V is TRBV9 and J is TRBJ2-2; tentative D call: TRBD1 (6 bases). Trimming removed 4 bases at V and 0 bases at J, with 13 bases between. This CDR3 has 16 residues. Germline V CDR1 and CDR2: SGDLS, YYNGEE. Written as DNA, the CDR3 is TGTGCCAGCAGCCCCTGGTGGACAGCGAACACCGGGGAGCTGTTTTTT. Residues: CASSPWWTANTGELFF.

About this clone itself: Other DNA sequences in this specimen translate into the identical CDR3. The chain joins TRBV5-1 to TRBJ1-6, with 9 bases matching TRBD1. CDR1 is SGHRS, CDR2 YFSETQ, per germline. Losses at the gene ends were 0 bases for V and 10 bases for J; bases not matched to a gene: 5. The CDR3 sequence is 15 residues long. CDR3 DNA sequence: TGCGCCAGCAGCTTGGGGGGACAGGGAAGGTCACCCCTCCACTTT. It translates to CASSLGGQGRSPLHF.

CDR3 DNA: TGCGCCAGCAGGTCGTCCGGGACTAGCGGGTACGAGCAGTACTTC. This encodes CASRSSGTSGYEQYF. The chain recombines TRBV5-1 with TRBJ2-7; TRBD2 agrees at 12 bases. The CDR3 is made up of 15 amino acids. CDR1 is SGHRS, CDR2 YFSETQ, per germline. V shed 5 bases, J shed 4 bases, and the junction held 7 bases outside the gene matches.

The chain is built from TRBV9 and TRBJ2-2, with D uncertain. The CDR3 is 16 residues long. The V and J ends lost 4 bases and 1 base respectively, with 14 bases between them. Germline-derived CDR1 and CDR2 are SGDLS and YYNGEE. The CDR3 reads CASSPPRGVNTGELFF. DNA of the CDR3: TGTGCCAGCAGCCCCCCTCGTGGGGTGAACACCGGGGAGCTGTTTTTT. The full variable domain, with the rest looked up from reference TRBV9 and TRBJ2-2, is DSGVTQTPKHLITATGQRVTLRCSPRSGDLSVYWYQQSLDQGLQFLIQYYNGEERAKGNILERFSAQQFPDLHSELNLSSLELGDSALYFCASSPPRGVNTGELFFGEGSRLTVL.

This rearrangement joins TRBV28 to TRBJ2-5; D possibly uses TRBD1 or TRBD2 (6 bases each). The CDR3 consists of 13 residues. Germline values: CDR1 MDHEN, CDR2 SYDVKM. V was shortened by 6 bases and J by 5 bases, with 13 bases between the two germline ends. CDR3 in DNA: TGTGCCAGCAGATTTGGGGGGCGGGAGACCCAGTACTTC. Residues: CASRFGGRETQYF.

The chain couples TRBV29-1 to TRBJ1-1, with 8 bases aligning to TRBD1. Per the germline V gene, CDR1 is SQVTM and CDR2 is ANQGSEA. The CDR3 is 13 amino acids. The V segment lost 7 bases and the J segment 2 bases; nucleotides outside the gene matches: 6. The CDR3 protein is CSAFQGANTEAFF. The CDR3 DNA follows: TGCAGCGCCTTCCAGGGGGCCAACACTGAAGCTTTCTTT. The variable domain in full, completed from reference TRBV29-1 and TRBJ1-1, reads SAVISQKPSRDICQRGTSLTIQCQVDSQVTMMFWYRQQPGQSLTLIATANQGSEATYESGFVIDKFPISRPNLTFSTLTVSNMSPEDSSIYLCSAFQGANTEAFFGQGTRLTVV.

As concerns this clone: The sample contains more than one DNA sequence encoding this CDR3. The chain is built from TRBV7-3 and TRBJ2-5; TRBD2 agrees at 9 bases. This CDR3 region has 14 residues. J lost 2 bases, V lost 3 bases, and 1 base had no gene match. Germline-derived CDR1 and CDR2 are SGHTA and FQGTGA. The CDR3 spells CASSFAGGQETQYF. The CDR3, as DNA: TGTGCCAGCAGCTTCGCGGGAGGGCAAGAGACCCAGTACTTC.

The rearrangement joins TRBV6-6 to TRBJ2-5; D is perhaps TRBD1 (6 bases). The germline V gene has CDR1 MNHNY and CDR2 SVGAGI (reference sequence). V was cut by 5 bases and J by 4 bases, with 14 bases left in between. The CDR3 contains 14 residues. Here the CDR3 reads CASSPLAGVETQYF. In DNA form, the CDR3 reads TGTGCCAGCAGTCCATTGGCAGGGGTAGAGACCCAGTACTTC.

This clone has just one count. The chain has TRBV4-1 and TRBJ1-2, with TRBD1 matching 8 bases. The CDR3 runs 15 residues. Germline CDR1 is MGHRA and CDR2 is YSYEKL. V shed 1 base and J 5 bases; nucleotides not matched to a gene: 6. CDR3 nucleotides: TGCGCCAGCAGCCAAGGGGGGGACAGGCCGTATGGCTACACCTTC. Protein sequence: CASSQGGDRPYGYTF.

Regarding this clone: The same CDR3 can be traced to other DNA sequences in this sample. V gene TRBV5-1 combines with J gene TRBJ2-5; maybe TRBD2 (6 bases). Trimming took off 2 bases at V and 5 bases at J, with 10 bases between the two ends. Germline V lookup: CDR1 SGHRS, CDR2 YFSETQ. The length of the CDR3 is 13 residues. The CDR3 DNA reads TGCGCCAGCAGCTTAGGAGGGCAGGAGACCCAGTACTTC. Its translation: CASSLGGQETQYF.